This TCR beta chain was identified in a study of Graves' ophthalmopathy and Graves' hyperthyroidism. Study-level points and caveats: Blood repertoires reportedly contained most expanded thyroid clonotypes above 0.001 frequency.

Researchers took RNA transcripts and amplified TCR beta CDR3 regions from them. Second-round multiplex PCR came after a first-round RT-PCR that employed HTBI primers. Each CDR3 protein is one row after TCRdb ran MiXCR on the multiplex PCR reads. In the table there are almost 400,000 distinct CDR3 sequences, around 16% of which are singletons. The V gene's germline CDR1 is MDHEN and CDR2 SYDVKM. This CDR3 has 13 residues. Trimming removed 2 bases from V and 6 bases from J; junction bases left unmatched: 4. This clonotype was seen at least ten times. The antigen is undetermined. The chain combines TRBV28 with TRBJ2-7; 7 positions agree with TRBD1. What was sequenced was peripheral blood. The TCR comes from a woman between 18 and 29 years old with Graves' ophthalmopathy. The CDR3 bases are TGTGCCAGCAGTTTAGTTACAGGGGTCGAGCAGTACTTC. Translation: CASSLVTGVEQYF. Combining the CDR3 with reference TRBV28 and TRBJ2-7 gives the whole variable domain DVKVTQSSRYLVKRTGEKVFLECVQDMDHENMFWYRQDPGLGLRLIYFSYDVKMKEKGDIPEGYSVSREKKERFSLILESASTNQTSMYLCASSLVTGVEQYFGPGTRLTVT.